The next 21 T cell receptor beta chains were all read from a single sample in a study of cytomegalovirus exposure and HLA in healthy donors. It was with 60 Vbeta and 13 Jbeta primers that the PCR ran. Libraries were prepared by immunoSEQ multiplex PCR; TCRdb keeps only in-frame clonotypes and omits some of them. Of approximately 56,000 clones detected, roughly 70% appear once; the ten largest clones hold under 25%. Sequencing was performed on PBMCs. The receptors were sampled from a woman aged 45-60 years in good health and CMV-seropositive.

The gene calls are TRBV18 and TRBJ2-5, with D possibly matching TRBD1 (5 bases). This CDR3 region has 14 residues. V was pared by 2 bases and J by 5 bases, with 12 bases between. Germline V gene lookup returns CDR1 KGHSH and CDR2 LQKENI. The CDR3 region is CASSPYKGHETQYF. The CDR3 DNA reads as TGTGCCAGCTCACCATACAAGGGGCACGAGACCCAGTACTTC.

The chain couples TRBV10-3 to TRBJ1-2; 7 bases are a match to TRBD1. J gave up 2 bases and V 6 bases, and 3 bases lay outside the gene matches. The CDR3 length is 13 residues. CDR1 ENHRY and CDR2 SYGVKD come from the germline V gene. The CDR3 is CAISRDSNYGYTF. CDR3 sequence (DNA): TGTGCCATCAGCCGGGACAGCAACTATGGCTACACCTTC.

This clone has only one observation. An end of the junction does not agree with germline; a read error may underlie this. The chain has TRBV7-7 and TRBJ2-3; 10 nucleotides line up with TRBD2. Germline assignment: CDR1 SSHAT and CDR2 FNYEAQ (reference sequence). The CDR3 sequence is 19 residues long. Here the CDR3 reads CASSLAKGTSEYITDTKYF. Here the CDR3 DNA reads TGTGCCAGCAGCTTAGCGAAGGGGACTAGCGAATATATCACAGATACGAAGTATTTT. Together with reference TRBV7-7 and TRBJ2-3, the CDR3 gives the full variable domain: GAGVSQSPRYKVTKRGQDVTLRCDPISSHATLYWYQQALGQGPEFLTYFNYEAQPDKSGLPSDRFSAERPEGSISTLTIQRTEQRDSAMYRCASSLAKGTSEYITDTKYFGPGTRLTVL.

The chain links TRBV11-2 to TRBJ2-5, with TRBD2 identical over 14 bases. The ends lost 3 bases at V and 4 bases at J; junction bases unmatched: 1. The CDR3 has 15 residues. In germline, CDR1 is SGHAT, CDR2 FQNNGV. The CDR3 region is CASSLGLAGVETQYF. In DNA form, the CDR3 reads TGTGCCAGCAGCTTGGGACTAGCGGGAGTAGAGACCCAGTACTTC.

V usage is TRBV7-2 and J usage is TRBJ2-3, with 8 bases aligning to TRBD2. The junction had 3 bases not matched to a gene; V was cut back by 1 base and J by 6 bases. The germline V gene has CDR1 SGHTA and CDR2 FQGNSA. This CDR3 has 14 amino acids. In DNA form, the CDR3 reads TGTGCCAGCAGCTTAGGAGCGGGAGAGGATACGCAGTATTTT. It specifies CASSLGAGEDTQYF.

The V and J genes are TRBV19 and TRBJ2-7; D gene ambiguous. CDR3 length: 15 amino acids. Trimming left V 0 bases short and J 3 bases short, with 12 bases between. Germline V CDR1 and CDR2: LNHDA, SQIVND (reference sequence). CDR3 loop: CASSIDLSGLYEQYF. For the CDR3, the DNA is TGTGCCAGTAGTATAGATTTGTCGGGTCTCTACGAGCAGTACTTC.

This chain links TRBV28 with TRBJ1-1; tentative D call: TRBD1 (5 bases). This CDR3 is built from 13 residues. Germline values: CDR1 MDHEN, CDR2 SYDVKM. The V end lost 7 bases, the J end lost 1 base, and 10 bases lay between the germline ends. CDR3 in amino acids: CASKGLRNTEAFF. CDR3 in DNA: TGTGCCAGCAAGGGGCTACGGAACACTGAAGCTTTCTTT.

This chain connects TRBV28 to TRBJ2-1, with 8 bases aligning to TRBD2. V shed 5 bases, J shed 2 bases, and the junction held 2 bases outside the gene matches. This CDR3 is built from 14 residues. Germline V gives CDR1 MDHEN, CDR2 SYDVKM. The CDR3 protein is CASSLSGTYNEQFF. Here the CDR3 DNA reads TGTGCCAGCAGTCTTAGCGGGACCTACAATGAGCAGTTCTTC.

Note on this clone: Other DNA sequences in this specimen translate into the identical CDR3. This chain uses TRBV9 with TRBJ2-5; 8 positions match TRBD2. There are 17 residues in the CDR3. With V trimmed by 4 bases and J by 3 bases, 14 bases remained unmatched. Germline V gene lookup returns CDR1 SGDLS and CDR2 YYNGEE. The CDR3 nucleotides read TGTGCCAGCAGCAAAAGAAGCGGGAGCCCGGGGGAAGAGACCCAGTACTTC. Its translation is CASSKRSGSPGEETQYF. The full variable domain, its missing parts supplied by reference TRBV9 and TRBJ2-5, is DSGVTQTPKHLITATGQRVTLRCSPRSGDLSVYWYQQSLDQGLQFLIQYYNGEERAKGNILERFSAQQFPDLHSELNLSSLELGDSALYFCASSKRSGSPGEETQYFGPGTRLLVL.

The chain carries TRBV9 and TRBJ2-1, with 7 bases lining up with TRBD2. Germline values: CDR1 SGDLS, CDR2 YYNGEE. V shed 0 bases, J shed 12 bases, and the junction held 15 bases outside the gene matches. The length of the CDR3 is 16 residues. CDR3 in DNA: TGTGCCAGCAGCGTAGGACAGCGGGGTTCCAATGTTGGGCAGTTCTTC. It specifies CASSVGQRGSNVGQFF. The entire variable domain, with the rest obtained from reference TRBV9 and TRBJ2-1, is as follows: DSGVTQTPKHLITATGQRVTLRCSPRSGDLSVYWYQQSLDQGLQFLIQYYNGEERAKGNILERFSAQQFPDLHSELNLSSLELGDSALYFCASSVGQRGSNVGQFFGPGTRLTVL.

The chain has TRBV7-2 and TRBJ2-3; a weak D match, TRBD1 (6 bases). The CDR3 runs to 13 residues. Per the germline V gene, CDR1 is SGHTA and CDR2 is FQGNSA. Trimming took 3 bases from V and 6 from J, leaving 10 bases between them. CDR3 amino acids: CASSLGRGDTQYF. Written as DNA, the CDR3 is TGTGCCAGCAGCTTGGGCAGGGGCGATACGCAGTATTTT.

V is TRBV13 and J is TRBJ1-6, with a weak D call TRBD1 (6 bases). There are 14 residues in the CDR3. Per the germline V gene, CDR1 is PRHDT and CDR2 is FYEKMQ (reference sequence). V gave up 0 bases and J gave up 6 bases, with 6 bases separating them. The CDR3 is CASSLGRGNSPLHF. The CDR3 nucleotides are TGTGCCAGCAGCTTAGGCAGGGGTAATTCACCCCTCCACTTT.

In nucleotides, the CDR3 is TGTGCCAGCGGCGATACGCAGTATTTT. The encoded protein is CASGDTQYF. The chain combines TRBV2 with TRBJ2-3, with unresolved D. CDR3 length: 9 amino acids. The germline V and J ends were trimmed by 8 bases and 6 bases, with 3 bases remaining between them. The V gene's germline CDR1 is SNHLY and CDR2 FYNNEI.

This chain links TRBV28 with TRBJ2-5; D may be TRBD1 (6 bases). Trimming took 6 bases from V and 2 from J, leaving 13 bases between them. Germline CDR1 reads MDHEN; CDR2 reads SYDVKM. The CDR3 length is 14 residues. CDR3 DNA sequence: TGTGCCAGCAGAACGCCGGGACAACAAGAGACCCAGTACTTC. This translates into CASRTPGQQETQYF.

The J gene is TRBJ1-2, the V gene TRBV5-1, with D tentatively TRBD1 (6 bases). The CDR3 has 16 residues. V shed 0 bases and J shed 0 bases, with 12 bases lying between them. The germline gives CDR1 SGHRS, CDR2 YFSETQ. CDR3 in amino acids: CASSLVGGQTNYGYTF. The CDR3 bases are TGCGCCAGCAGCTTGGTCGGGGGGCAGACTAACTATGGCTACACCTTC.

The chain combines TRBV6-6 with TRBJ1-3, with D maybe TRBD1 (5 bases). The CDR3 is 13 residues long. Trimming shortened V by 4 bases and J by 7 bases, and 11 bases separated the two germline ends. Germline loops: CDR1 MNHNY, CDR2 SVGAGI (reference sequence). CDR3 amino acids: CASSWTEGNTIYF. The CDR3 nucleotides are TGTGCCAGCAGTTGGACGGAGGGGAACACCATATATTTT.

V and J are TRBV19 and TRBJ2-1; 9 nucleotides align to TRBD2. CDR3 length: 16 residues. With 9 bases clipped from V and 0 bases from J, the junction kept 9 bases outside the gene matches. Germline-derived CDR1 and CDR2 are LNHDA and SQIVND (reference sequence). As DNA, the CDR3 is TGTGCCAGGAGAAAGCTAGCGGGGAACTCCTACAATGAGCAGTTCTTC. Residues: CARRKLAGNSYNEQFF.

About this clone: This CDR3 is missing its conserved last phenylalanine or tryptophan, likely due to a read error. This chain links TRBV2 with TRBJ2-7; D gene uncertain. Trimming took off 2 bases at V and 3 bases at J, with 20 bases between the two ends. Germline CDR1 reads SNHLY; CDR2 reads FYNNEI. The CDR3 loop spans 17 amino acids. The CDR3 here is CASSEWVGSSWGYEQYL. Written as DNA, the CDR3 is TGTGCCAGCAGTGAATGGGTCGGGTCTAGTTGGGGCTACGAGCAGTACCTC.

The V call is TRBV4-3, the J call TRBJ1-1; the D gene is possibly TRBD1 (5 bases). V lost 0 bases, J lost 6 bases, and 17 bases lay in between. CDR1 is LGHNA, CDR2 YSLEER, per germline. This CDR3 comprises 16 residues. The CDR3 bases are TGCGCCAGCAGCCAAGATAGGCAGGGAAGTCTCTCTGAAGCTTTCTTT. It specifies CASSQDRQGSLSEAFF.

The gene calls are TRBV5-1 and TRBJ2-2; no definite D call. The CDR3 is 14 amino acids. V was shortened by 4 bases and J by 4 bases, with 11 bases between the two germline ends. CDR1 is SGHRS, CDR2 YFSETQ, per germline. The CDR3 nucleotides read TGCGCCAGCAGCCCCCTGACGGGCACCGGGGAGCTGTTTTTT. It yields the protein CASSPLTGTGELFF.

V is TRBV30 and J is TRBJ2-7; D not resolved. The CDR3 covers 12 residues. Trimming stripped 6 bases from V and 0 bases from J, with 9 bases between. Germline values: CDR1 GTSNPN, CDR2 SVGIG (reference sequence). The CDR3 nucleotides are TGTGCCTGCCCTCTAGTCTCCTACGAGCAGTACTTC. Protein sequence: CACPLVSYEQYF.